This paragraph reports one T cell receptor beta chain. The method was immunoSEQ multiplex PCR; TCRdb's version includes in-frame clones alone and lacks a portion of them. The sample includes 50,000 or so clones, over 85% seen only once; the top ten take about 0.36%. This CDR3 spans 12 amino acids. The V end lost 4 bases, the J end lost 2 bases, and 8 bases lay between the germline ends. In germline, CDR1 is SQVTM, CDR2 ANQGSEA. The record originates from a study of T cell changes during pregnancy in multiple sclerosis. The origin of this receptor is a female donor with multiple sclerosis, enrolled in a pregnancy study. Specimen: CD4+ T cells from peripheral blood mononuclear cells, collected before pregnancy. The genes are TRBV29-1 and TRBJ1-1; D perhaps matches TRBD1 (6 bases). Here the CDR3 reads CSVGRGNTEAFF. The CDR3 DNA follows: TGCAGCGTTGGCAGGGGTAACACTGAAGCTTTCTTT.